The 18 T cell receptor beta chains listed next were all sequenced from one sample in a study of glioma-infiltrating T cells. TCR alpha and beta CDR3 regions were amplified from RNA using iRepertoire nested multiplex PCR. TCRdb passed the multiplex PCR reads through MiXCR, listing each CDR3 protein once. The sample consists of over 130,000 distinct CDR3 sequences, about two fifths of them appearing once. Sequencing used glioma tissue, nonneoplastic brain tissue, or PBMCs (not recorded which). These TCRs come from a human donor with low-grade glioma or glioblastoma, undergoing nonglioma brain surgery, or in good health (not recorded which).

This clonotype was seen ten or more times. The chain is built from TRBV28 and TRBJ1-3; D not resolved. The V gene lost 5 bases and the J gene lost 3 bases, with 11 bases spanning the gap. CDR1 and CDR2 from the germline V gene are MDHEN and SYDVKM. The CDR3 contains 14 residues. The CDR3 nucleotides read TGTGCCAGCAGTGACGGATCCAATGGAAACACCATATATTTT. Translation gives CASSDGSNGNTIYF.

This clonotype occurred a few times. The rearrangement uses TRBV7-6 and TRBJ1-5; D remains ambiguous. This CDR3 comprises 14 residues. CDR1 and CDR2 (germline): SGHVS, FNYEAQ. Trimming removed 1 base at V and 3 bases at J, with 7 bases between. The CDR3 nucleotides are TGTGCCAGCAGCTTAGACAACTTCAATCAGCCCCAGCATTTT. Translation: CASSLDNFNQPQHF.

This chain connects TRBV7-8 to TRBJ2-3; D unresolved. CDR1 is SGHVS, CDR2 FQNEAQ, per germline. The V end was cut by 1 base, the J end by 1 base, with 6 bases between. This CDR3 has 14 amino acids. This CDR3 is CASSLVARTDTQYF. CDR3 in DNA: TGTGCCAGCAGCTTAGTGGCACGCACAGATACGCAGTATTTT.

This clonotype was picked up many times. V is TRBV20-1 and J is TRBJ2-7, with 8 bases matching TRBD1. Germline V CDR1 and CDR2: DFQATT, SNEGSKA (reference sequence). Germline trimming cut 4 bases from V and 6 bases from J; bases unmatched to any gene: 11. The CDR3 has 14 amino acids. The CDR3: CSAKGLDRVGEQYF. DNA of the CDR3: TGCAGTGCTAAAGGTTTGGACAGGGTCGGCGAGCAGTACTTC.

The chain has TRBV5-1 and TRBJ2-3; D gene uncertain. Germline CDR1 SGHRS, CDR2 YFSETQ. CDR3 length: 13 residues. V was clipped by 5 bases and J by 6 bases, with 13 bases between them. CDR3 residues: CASSISGPDTQYF. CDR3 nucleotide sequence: TGCGCCAGCAGTATTTCCGGCCCCGATACGCAGTATTTT. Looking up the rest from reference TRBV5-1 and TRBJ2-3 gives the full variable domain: KAGVTQTPRYLIKTRGQQVTLSCSPISGHRSVSWYQQTPGQGLQFLFEYFSETQRNKGNFPGRFSGRQFSNSRSEMNVSTLELGDSALYLCASSISGPDTQYFGPGTRLTVL.

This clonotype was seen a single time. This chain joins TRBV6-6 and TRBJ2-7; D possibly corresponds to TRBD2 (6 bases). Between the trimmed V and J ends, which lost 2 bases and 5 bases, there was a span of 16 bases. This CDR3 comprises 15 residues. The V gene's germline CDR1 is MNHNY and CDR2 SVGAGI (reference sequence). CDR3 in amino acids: CASSYGTSWGDEQYF. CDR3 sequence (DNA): TGTGCCAGCAGTTACGGGACTTCTTGGGGCGACGAGCAGTACTTC.

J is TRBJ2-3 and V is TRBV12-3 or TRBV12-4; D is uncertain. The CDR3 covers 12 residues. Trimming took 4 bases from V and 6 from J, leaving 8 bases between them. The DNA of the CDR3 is TGTGCCAGCAGTTCATCTCAGGATACGCAGTATTTT. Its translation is CASSSSQDTQYF.

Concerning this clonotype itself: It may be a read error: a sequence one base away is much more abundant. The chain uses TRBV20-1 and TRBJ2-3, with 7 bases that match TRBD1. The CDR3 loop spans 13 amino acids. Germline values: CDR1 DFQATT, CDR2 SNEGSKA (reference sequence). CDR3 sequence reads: CSAPDRATDKQYF. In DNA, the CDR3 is TGCAGTGCCCCCGACAGGGCCACAGATAAGCAGTATTTT.

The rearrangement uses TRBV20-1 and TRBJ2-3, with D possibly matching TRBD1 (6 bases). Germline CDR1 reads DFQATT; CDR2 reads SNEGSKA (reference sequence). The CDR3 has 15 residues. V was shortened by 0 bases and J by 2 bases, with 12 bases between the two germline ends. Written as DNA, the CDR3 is TGCAGTGCTAGAGAGGGGGCACTATCCACAGATACGCAGTATTTT. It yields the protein CSAREGALSTDTQYF.

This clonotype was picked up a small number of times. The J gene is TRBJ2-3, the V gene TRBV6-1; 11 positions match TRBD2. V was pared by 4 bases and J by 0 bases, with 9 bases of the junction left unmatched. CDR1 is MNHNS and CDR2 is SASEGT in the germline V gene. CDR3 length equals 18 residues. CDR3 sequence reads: CASSATGLAGGSTDTQYF. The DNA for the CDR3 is TGTGCCAGCAGTGCTACCGGACTAGCGGGTGGTAGCACAGATACGCAGTATTTT.

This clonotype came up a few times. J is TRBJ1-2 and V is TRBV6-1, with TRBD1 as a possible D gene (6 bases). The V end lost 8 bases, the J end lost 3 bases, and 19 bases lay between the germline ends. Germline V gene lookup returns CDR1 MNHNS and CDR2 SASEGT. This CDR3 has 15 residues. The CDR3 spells CASRTAPQGDYGYTF. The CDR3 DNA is TGTGCCAGCCGGACCGCCCCACAGGGTGACTATGGCTACACCTTC.

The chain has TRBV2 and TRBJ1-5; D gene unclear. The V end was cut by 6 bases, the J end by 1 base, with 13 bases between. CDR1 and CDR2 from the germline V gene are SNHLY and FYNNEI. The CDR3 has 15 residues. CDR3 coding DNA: TGTGCCAGCAGAAAATCAGTAGGGAGCAATCAGCCCCAGCATTTT. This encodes CASRKSVGSNQPQHF. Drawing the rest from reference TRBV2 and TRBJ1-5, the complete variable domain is EPEVTQTPSHQVTQMGQEVILRCVPISNHLYFYWYRQILGQKVEFLVSFYNNEISEKSEIFDDQFSVERPDGSNFTLKIRSTKLEDSAMYFCASRKSVGSNQPQHFGDGTRLSIL.

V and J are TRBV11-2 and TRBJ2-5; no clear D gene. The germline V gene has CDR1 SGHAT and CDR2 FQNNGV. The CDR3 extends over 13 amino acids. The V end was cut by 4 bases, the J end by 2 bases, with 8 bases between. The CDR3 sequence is CASSSPMQETQYF. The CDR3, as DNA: TGTGCCAGCAGCTCCCCAATGCAAGAGACCCAGTACTTC. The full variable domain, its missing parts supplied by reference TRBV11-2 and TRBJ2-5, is EAGVAQSPRYKIIEKRQSVAFWCNPISGHATLYWYQQILGQGPKLLIQFQNNGVVDDSQLPKDRFSAERLKGVDSTLKIQPAKLEDSAVYLCASSSPMQETQYFGPGTRLLVL.

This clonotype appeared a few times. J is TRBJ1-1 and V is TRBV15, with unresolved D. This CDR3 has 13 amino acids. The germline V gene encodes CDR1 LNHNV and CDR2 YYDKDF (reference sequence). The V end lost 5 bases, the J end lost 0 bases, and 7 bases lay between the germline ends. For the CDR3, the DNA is TGTGCCACCAGCGGCATAATGAACACTGAAGCTTTCTTT. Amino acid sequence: CATSGIMNTEAFF.

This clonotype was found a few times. CDR3 nucleotide sequence: TGTGCCAGCAAAGAGGCAGCCGCGCAGTATTTT. Amino acids: CASKEAAAQYF. The chain uses TRBV2 and TRBJ2-3, with D uncertain. V was cut by 7 bases and J by 10 bases, with 12 bases left in between. Germline V lookup: CDR1 SNHLY, CDR2 FYNNEI. The CDR3 covers 11 residues.

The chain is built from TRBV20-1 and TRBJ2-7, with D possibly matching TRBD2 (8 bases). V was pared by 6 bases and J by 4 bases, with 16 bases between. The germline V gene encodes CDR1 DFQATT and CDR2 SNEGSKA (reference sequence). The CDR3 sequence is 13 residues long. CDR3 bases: TGCAGTGCCCCGGGAGGGGGCTCTTACGAGCAGTACTTC. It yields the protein CSAPGGGSYEQYF.

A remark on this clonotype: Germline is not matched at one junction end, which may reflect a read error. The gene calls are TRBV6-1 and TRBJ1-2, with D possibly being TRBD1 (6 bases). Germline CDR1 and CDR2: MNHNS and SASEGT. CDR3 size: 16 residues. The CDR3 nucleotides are TGTGCCATCAGTGAGGTGAACAGGGACGGCAACTATGGCTACACCTTC. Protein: CAISEVNRDGNYGYTF.

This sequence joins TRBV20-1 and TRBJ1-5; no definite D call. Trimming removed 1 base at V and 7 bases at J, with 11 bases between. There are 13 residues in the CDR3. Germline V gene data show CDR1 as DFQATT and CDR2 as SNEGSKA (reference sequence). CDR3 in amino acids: CSARAGVGQPQHF. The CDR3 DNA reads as TGCAGTGCTAGAGCCGGGGTGGGGCAGCCCCAGCATTTT.